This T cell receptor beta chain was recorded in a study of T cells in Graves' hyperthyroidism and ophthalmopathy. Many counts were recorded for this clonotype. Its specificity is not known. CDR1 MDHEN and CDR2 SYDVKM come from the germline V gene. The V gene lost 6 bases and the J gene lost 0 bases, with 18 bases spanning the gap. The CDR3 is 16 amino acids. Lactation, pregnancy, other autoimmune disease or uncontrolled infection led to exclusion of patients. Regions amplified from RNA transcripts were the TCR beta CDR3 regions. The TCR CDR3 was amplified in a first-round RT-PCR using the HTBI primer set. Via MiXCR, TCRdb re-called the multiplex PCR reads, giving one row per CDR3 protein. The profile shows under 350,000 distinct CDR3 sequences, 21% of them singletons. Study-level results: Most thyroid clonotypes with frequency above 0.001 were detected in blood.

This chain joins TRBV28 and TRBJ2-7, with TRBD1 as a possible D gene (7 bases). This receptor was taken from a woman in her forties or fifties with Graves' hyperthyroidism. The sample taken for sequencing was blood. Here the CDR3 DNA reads TGTGCCAGCAGGAGGGGGCGCGGGACCAGCTCCTACGAGCAGTACTTC. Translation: CASRRGRGTSSYEQYF.